This T cell receptor (beta chain) was profiled in a study of PD-1 blockade in classical Hodgkin lymphoma (TCRdb year 2020). About the full investigation: Nivolumab dosing was 3 mg/kg intravenously every 2 weeks, continuing until either disease progression or unacceptable toxicity. The study used TCR beta sequencing and CyTOF to define a peripheral blood immune signature of response to PD-1 blockade in classical Hodgkin lymphoma. The investigation overall reported the following: Newly diagnosed patients were reported to have lower baseline TCR diversity than healthy donors, and relapsed/refractory patients were reported to have lower baseline TCR diversity still. Baseline diversity similar to that of newly diagnosed patients was observed in trial patients achieving complete response, whereas significantly lower diversity was observed in partial responders and progressors. The study covered only a single clinical trial cohort, and the causes of the repertoire differences, possibly disease activity or prior therapy, were still not defined. A significant rise by C4D1 was seen in CD4+ but not CD8+ TCR diversity (p=0.0027 vs p=0.16), with the rise being most apparent in complete responders (p=0.02). Patients starting nivolumab less than 1 year after ASCT had lower diversity and were excluded from later analyses to avoid confounding by immune reconstitution.

Genomic DNA was extracted with the Qiagen DNeasy kit from unsorted PBMCs and from negatively selected CD4+ and CD8+ fractions. TCR beta CDR3 regions were subjected to amplification by immunoSEQ multiplex PCR with primers that anneal to V and J segments. A synthetic immune receptor repertoire was used to minimize amplification bias, and any residual bias was removed computationally once sequencing was done. The authors' analysis ran thus. Custom Python scripts were used to quantify repertoire diversity as the Shannon entropy index. Unsorted, CD4+ and CD8+ repertoires were analyzed separately, except in combined analyses where CD4+ and CD8+ sequences were merged in silico. A clone was considered expanded if an increase in frequency of at least 2-fold after treatment relative to C1D1 was found, and a pseudocount of 0.5 was applied to clones undetected at baseline. Clones with 0 or 1 copy at C1D1 were defined as singleton clones, while clones with 2 or more copies were defined as non-singleton clones. By matching protein sequences in sorted samples from the same patient, clones expanded in unsorted samples were annotated as CD4+, CD8+ or unknown. Wilcoxon tests on paired samples were used to test changes in diversity from C1D1 to C4D1. TCRdb provides this immuneACCESS table in a form limited to in-frame rearrangements. Some clones are lacking; in checked studies, under half of them reflect an unresolved V gene, and why the rest are absent is not known. V, J and clone size derive from that table, while D and trimming were established from the DNA sequence. The sample table holds 55,000 to 75,000 clones, of which 70% to 75% were seen once. Jointly, the top ten make up just over 9% of the sample.

Details on this clone: Which antigen it targets is not known. Base quality data are lacking; no much larger clone is found one base away.

The time point label here, explained by the study, means: cycle 2 day 1 (C2D1) of nivolumab. Every trial patient had relapsed following autologous stem cell transplantation, and prior brentuximab vedotin exposure was what differed among cohorts A, B and C. The trial cohort included 56 patients with relapsed/refractory classical Hodgkin lymphoma, and each patient had a best overall response of complete response, partial response or progressive disease. Single-agent nivolumab was administered to trial patients in the multi-cohort phase II CheckMate 205 trial. Best overall response was determined by an independent review committee according to the 2007 International Working Group response criteria. Trial PBMCs were collected immediately before nivolumab initiation (C1D1) and during therapy at cycle 2 day 1 and cycle 4 day 1. After peripheral blood was drawn into 8 mL Vacutainer Cell Preparation Tubes, PBMCs were isolated by centrifugation and then cryopreserved.

The germline V gene sets CDR1 to SGHAT and CDR2 to FQNNGV. The cysteine opens and the phenylalanine closes a CDR3 of 14 amino acids. Just CDR3 DNA is preserved here, 42 bases in frame from base 1. V lost 6 bases and J lost 4 bases; the stretch between them is 15 bases long. Here the chain combines TRBV11-2 and TRBJ1-2; TRBD1 is possibly the D segment (6 matching bases). Specimen: peripheral blood mononuclear cells (PBMCs), collected before the second cycle of nivolumab. The source is a human donor with classical Hodgkin lymphoma. In nucleotides, the sequence is TGTGCCAGCAGATTGTCGGGGGGCATCTATGGCTACACCTTC. Translated, this is CASRLSGGIYGYTF.